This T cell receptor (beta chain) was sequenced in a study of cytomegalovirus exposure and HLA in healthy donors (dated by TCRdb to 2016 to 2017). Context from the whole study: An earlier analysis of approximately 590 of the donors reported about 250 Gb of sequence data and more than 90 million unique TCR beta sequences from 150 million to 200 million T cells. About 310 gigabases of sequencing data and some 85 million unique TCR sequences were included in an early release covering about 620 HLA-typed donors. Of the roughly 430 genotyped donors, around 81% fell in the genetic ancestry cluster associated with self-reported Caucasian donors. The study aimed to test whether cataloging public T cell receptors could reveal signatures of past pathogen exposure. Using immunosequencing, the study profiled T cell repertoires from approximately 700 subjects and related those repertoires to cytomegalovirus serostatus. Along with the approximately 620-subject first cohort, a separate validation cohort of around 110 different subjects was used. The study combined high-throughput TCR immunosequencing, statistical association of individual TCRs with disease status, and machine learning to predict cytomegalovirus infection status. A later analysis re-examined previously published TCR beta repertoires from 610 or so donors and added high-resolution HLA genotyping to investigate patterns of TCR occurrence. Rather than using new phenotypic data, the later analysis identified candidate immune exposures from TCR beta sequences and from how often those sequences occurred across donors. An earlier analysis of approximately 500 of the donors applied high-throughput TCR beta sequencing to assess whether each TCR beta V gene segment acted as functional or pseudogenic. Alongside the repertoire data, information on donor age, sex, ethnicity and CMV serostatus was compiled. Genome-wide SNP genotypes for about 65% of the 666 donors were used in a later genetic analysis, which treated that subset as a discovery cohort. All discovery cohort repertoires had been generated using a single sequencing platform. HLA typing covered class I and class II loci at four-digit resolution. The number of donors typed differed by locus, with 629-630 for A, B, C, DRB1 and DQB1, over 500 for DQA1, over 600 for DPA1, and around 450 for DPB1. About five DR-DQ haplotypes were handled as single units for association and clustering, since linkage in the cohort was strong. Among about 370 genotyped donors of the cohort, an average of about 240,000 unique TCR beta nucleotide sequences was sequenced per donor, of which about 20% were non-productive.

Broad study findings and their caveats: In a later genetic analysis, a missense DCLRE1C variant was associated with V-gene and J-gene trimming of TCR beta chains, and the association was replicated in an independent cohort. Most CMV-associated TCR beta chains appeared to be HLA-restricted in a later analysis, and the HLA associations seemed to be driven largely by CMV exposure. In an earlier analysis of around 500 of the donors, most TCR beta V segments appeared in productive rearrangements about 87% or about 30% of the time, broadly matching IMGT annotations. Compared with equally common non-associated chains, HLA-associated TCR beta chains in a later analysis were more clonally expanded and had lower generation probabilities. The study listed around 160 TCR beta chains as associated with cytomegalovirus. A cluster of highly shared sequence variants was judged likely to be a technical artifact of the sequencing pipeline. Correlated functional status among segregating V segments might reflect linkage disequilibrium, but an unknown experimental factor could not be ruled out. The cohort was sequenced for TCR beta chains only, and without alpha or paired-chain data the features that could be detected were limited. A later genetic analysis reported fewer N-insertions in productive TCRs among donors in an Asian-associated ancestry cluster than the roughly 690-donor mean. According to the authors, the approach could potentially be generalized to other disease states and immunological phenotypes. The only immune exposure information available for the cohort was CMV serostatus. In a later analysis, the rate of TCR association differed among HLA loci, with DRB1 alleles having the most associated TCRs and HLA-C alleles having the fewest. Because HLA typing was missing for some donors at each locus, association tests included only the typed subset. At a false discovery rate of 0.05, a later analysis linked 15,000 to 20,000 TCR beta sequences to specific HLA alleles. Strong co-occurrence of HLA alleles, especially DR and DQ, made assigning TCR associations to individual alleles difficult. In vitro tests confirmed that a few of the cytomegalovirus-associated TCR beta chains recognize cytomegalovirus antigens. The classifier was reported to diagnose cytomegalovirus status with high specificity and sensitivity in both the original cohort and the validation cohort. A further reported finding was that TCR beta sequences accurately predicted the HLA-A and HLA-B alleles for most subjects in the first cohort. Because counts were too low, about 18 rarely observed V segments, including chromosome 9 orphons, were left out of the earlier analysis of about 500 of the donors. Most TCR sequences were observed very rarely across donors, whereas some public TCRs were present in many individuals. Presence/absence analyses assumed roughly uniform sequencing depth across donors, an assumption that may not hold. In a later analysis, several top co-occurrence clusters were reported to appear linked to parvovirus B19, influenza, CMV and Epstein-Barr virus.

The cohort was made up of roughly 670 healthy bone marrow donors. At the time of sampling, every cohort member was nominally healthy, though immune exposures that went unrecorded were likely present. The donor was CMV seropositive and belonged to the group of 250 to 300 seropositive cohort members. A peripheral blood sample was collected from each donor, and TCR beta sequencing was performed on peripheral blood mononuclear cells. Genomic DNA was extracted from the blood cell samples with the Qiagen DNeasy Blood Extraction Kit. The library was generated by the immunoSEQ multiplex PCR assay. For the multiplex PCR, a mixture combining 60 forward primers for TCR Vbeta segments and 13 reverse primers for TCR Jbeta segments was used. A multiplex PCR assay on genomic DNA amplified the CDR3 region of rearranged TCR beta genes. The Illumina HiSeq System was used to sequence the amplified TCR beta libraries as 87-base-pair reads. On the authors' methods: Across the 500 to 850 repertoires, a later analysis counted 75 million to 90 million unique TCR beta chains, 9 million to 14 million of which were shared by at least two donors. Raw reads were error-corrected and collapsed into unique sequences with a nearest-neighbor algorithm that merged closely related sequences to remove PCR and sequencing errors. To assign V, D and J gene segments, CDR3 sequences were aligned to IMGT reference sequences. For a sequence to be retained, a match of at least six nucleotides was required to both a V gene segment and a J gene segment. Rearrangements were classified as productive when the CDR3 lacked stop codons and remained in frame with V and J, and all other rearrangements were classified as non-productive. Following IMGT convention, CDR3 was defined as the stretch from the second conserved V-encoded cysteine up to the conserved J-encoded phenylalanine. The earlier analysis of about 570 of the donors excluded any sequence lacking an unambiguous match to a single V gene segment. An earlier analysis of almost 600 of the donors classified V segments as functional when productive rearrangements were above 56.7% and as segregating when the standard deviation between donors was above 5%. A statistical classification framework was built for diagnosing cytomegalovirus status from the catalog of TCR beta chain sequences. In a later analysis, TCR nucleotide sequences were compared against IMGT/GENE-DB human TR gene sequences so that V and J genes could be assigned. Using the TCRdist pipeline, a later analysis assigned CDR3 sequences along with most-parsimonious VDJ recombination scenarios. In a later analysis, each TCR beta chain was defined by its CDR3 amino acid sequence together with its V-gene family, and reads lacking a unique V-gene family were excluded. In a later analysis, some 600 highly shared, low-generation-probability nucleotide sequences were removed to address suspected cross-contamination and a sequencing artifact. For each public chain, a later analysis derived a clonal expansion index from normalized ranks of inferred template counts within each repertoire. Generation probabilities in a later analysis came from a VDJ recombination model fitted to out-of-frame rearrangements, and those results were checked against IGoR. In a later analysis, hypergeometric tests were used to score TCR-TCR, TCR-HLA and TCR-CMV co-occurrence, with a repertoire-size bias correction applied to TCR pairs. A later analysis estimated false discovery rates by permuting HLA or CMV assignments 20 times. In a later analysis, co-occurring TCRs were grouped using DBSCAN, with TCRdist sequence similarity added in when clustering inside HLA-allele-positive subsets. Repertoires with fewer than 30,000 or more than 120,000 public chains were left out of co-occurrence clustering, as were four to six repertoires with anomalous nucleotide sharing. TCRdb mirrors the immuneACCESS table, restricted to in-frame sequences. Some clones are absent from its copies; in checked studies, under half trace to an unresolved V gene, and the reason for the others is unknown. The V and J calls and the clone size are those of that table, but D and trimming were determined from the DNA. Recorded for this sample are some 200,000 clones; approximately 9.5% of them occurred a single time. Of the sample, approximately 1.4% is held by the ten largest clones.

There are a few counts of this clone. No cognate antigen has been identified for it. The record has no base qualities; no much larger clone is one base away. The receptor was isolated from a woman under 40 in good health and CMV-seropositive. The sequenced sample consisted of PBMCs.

The CDR3 loop reads CASSLAPGLTYEQYF. Read as DNA, the sequence is TGCGCCAGCAGCTTGGCCCCGGGACTTACTTACGAGCAGTACTTC. In this chain, TRBV5-1 is recombined with TRBJ2-7; the D gene is perhaps TRBD2, on 6 matching bases. Sequences SGHRS (CDR1) and YFSETQ (CDR2) are obtained from the germline V gene. Relative to germline, V is 0 bases shorter and J is 4 bases shorter, with 14 bases between their ends. The CDR3 measures 15 amino acids from cysteine to phenylalanine. Only the CDR3 part of the read is kept: 45 bases, read in frame from the first base.